The clone carrying this T cell receptor beta chain was counted at least ten times. Its antigen is not known. The source of the sample is a study of T cells in Graves' hyperthyroidism and ophthalmopathy. The investigators amplified TCR beta CDR3 regions from RNA transcripts. Using the HTBI primer set, a first-round RT-PCR was run on the TCR CDR3. Each CDR3 protein gets one entry after TCRdb re-called the multiplex PCR reads with MiXCR. The sample holds a few hundred thousand distinct CDR3 sequences; about 15% are singletons and the top ten take around a third. Findings of the study overall: Patients with ophthalmopathy were separated from those with stable hyperthyroidism by a 13 V-J model. Also found in blood were most expanded thyroid clonotypes above 0.001.

The germline CDR1 and CDR2 sequences are MDHEN and SYDVKM. Trimming removed 8 bases from V and 4 bases from J; junction bases left unmatched: 14. The CDR3 runs 16 residues. Stable Graves' hyperthyroidism meant no ophthalmopathy progression within 18 months. Patients were excluded because of uncontrolled infection, other autoimmune disease, pregnancy or lactation. The receptor's source is a woman between 25 and 40 years old with Graves' hyperthyroidism. The sample comprised blood. The rearrangement joins TRBV28 to TRBJ2-3; TRBD2 matches at 8 bases. Here the CDR3 DNA reads TGTGCCAGCTTTCCGGGACTAGGAGTTAGTCCAGATACGCAGTATTTT. Translating gives CASFPGLGVSPDTQYF.